The 3 T cell receptor beta chains below were found in one sample sequenced in a study of T cells after posttransplantation cyclophosphamide. Using immunoSEQ multiplex PCR, the repertoire was profiled, and TCRdb retains in-frame clones only, with some absent. The sample gives around 5,000 clones, approximately 2% of which show up once; 25% to 30% is in the top ten. Treatment was busulfan-fludarabine conditioning, a marrow graft, and cyclophosphamide on days +3 and +4. Sequencing used PBMCs, obtained just over 240 days after a stem cell transplant with posttransplant cyclophosphamide. All receptors come from a male patient younger than 45 who received an allogeneic stem cell transplant from a related donor, was CMV-positive, and had no GVHD. The T cells may come from the graft donor.

The chain joins TRBV19 to TRBJ2-1; 9 positions match TRBD2. This CDR3 contains 16 residues. Germline V gene sequence: CDR1 LNHDA, CDR2 SQIVND (reference sequence). V was pared by 3 bases and J by 5 bases, with 8 bases of the junction left unmatched. The CDR3 is CASSIIGLASNNEQFF. The CDR3 nucleotides read TGTGCCAGTAGTATCATTGGACTAGCGAGCAACAATGAGCAGTTCTTC.

A few counts support this clone. The V gene is TRBV6-5, the J gene TRBJ2-1, with 13 bases fitting TRBD2. CDR3 length equals 15 residues. V lost 5 bases to trimming and J lost 6 bases; unmatched junction nucleotides: 4. Looked up from germline, CDR1 is MNHEY and CDR2 is SVGAGI. Written as DNA, the CDR3 is TGTGCCAGCAGTCGGACTAGCGGGAGAAGCAATGAGCAGTTCTTC. Translated, it gives CASSRTSGRSNEQFF.

This clone came up a few times. V is TRBV28 and J is TRBJ1-2, with 8 positions matching TRBD1. V shed 10 bases and J 3 bases; nucleotides not matched to a gene: 10. Germline CDR1 reads MDHEN; CDR2 reads SYDVKM. There are 14 residues in the CDR3. The DNA for the CDR3 is TGTGCCATCCAGCCAGGGGGCGCGGACTATGGCTACACCTTC. It is translated as CAIQPGGADYGYTF.